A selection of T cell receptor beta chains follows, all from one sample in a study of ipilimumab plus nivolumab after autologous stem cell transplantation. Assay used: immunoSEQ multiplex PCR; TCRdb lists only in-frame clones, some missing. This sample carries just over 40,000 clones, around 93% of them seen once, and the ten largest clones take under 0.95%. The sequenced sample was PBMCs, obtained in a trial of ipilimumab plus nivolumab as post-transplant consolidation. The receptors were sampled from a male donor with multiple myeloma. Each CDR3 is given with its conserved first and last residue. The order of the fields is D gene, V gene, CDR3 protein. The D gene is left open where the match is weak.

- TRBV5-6 CASSLFSGGDQPQHF
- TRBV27 CASRVGPSGELFF
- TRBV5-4 CASRQSNTEAFF
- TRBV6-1 CASRAGTSILWAFF
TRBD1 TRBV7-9 CASSLTGNNQPQHF
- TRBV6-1 CASSPGIYNSPLHF
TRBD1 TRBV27 CASRQRTGLSHNEQFF
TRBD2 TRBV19 CASQLAGSTDTQYF
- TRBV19 CASSATESYGYTF
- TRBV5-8 CASSLGPGRYEQYF
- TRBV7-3 CASSLRPSSYNEQFF
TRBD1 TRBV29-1 CSVERGQGLLETQYF
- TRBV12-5 CASGTLTGLGSPLHF
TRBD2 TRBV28 CASSSTGTSGYYNEQFF
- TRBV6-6 CASSYRTIYTGELFF
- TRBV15 CATSPSSGANVLTF
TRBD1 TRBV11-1 CASSPRQGRGVYEQYF
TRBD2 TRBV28 CASSLGLAGTYEQYF
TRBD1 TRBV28 CASSSGDSRMKLFF
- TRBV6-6 CASSYGGGTEAFF
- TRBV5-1 CASSAGVNEQFF
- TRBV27 CASSLYPPRNMDSSTDTQYF
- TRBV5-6 CASSLTTGGGETQYF
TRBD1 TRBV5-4 CASSPGQTGASSYNEQFF
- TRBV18 CASSPFPGVVGNEQFF
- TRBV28 CASSLQGGLYEQYF
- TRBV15 CATSRDPWTYEQYF
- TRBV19 CASSIFHQPGETQYF
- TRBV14 CASSPLSGPGPQYF
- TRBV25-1 CASSPLAGGANVLTF
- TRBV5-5 CASSLARWTEKNQPQHF
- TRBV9 CASSPVGAGNTIYF
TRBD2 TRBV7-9 CASSIRLAGGPVGYNEQFF
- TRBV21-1 CASSKAPQSRDYGYTF
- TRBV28 CASSSTEYGYTF
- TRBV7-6 CASSLLRTEGNTIYF
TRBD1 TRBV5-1 CASSGTGVSTDTQYF
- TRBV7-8 CASSLGPIGTEAFF
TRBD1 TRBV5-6 CASPGQGPTGAFF
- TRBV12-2 CASRFPQVPTPSGSNQPQHF
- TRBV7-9 CASNTRGENIQYF
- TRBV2 CASREVYEQYF
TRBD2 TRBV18 CASSPIYETPGGDYEQYF
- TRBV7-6 CASSLAGGKDGYTF
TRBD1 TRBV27 CATKYVAGGAGELFF
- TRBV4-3 CASSPNTGPYNEQFF
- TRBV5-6 CASSLARQPSQPQHF
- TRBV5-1 CASSLQGMSTDTQYF
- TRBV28 CASSPPGRGNTQYF
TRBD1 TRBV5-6 CASSFWDRGSTGIQYF
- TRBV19 CASSYPGLLAGNTDTQYF
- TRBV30 CAWRETMGEQYF
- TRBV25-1 CASSQLGRVDYGYTF
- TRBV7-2 CASSLLYGGYEQYF
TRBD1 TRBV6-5 CASSQTGTNYGYTF